This T cell receptor beta chain came from a study of cytomegalovirus exposure and HLA in healthy donors. Looking at the study overall: In terms of ancestry, the Caucasian-associated cluster contained around 79% of the approximately 400 genotyped donors.

A multiplex PCR was run with 60 Vbeta primers and 13 Jbeta primers. Method: immunoSEQ multiplex PCR; TCRdb's copy keeps in-frame clones and lacks some. The listing contains some 200,000 clones. Germline CDR1 reads LNHNV; CDR2 reads YYDKDF (reference sequence). CDR3 size: 14 residues. Study results and limitations: It was taken for granted in presence/absence analyses that sequencing depth across donors was roughly uniform. Investigators reported 150 to 200 TCR beta chains as tied to cytomegalovirus. Compared with the roughly 700-donor mean, an Asian-associated ancestry cluster reportedly had fewer N-insertions, according to a later analysis.

Remarks on this clone: The antigen remains undetermined.

The clonotype originates from a boy between 10 and 17 years old in good health and CMV-seronegative. What was sequenced was PBMCs. The chain combines TRBV15 with TRBJ2-5, with D possibly being TRBD1 (6 bases). The closer fit of TRBJ2-7 to the DNA end suggests the J call may be wrong. CDR3 DNA: TGTGCCACCAGCGTCCGGGACAACCCCTACGAGCAGTACTTC. Protein product: CATSVRDNPYEQYF.